The 13 T cell receptor beta chains given below trace back to one sample, sequenced in a study of human T cells and chemical hapten exposure. Noted time point: patch test 2, 6 weeks after DPC sensitization. Stated treatment: therapeutic diphenylcyclopropenone sensitization with weekly scalp DPC. TCRdb re-derived calls from the RACE reads in MiXCR, one entry per CDR3 protein. The sample lists tens of thousands of distinct CDR3 sequences; around 9.6% were seen once. The sample consisted of whole blood, taken in connection with sensitization to the hapten diphenylcyclopropenone (DPC). Receptors originate from a woman aged 25-40 years with alopecia areata. Some clones in this sample may be carry-over from other donors' samples.

V usage is TRBV6-2 or TRBV6-3 and J usage is TRBJ1-5, with 10 bases that match TRBD1. The CDR3 has 15 residues. J was trimmed by 9 bases and V by 6 bases; bases with no gene match: 11. CDR1 and CDR2 from the germline V gene are MNHEY and SVGEGT. The CDR3 loop reads CASRGTGAFNLPQHF. The CDR3 nucleotides read TGTGCCAGCAGAGGGACAGGGGCTTTCAATTTGCCCCAGCATTTT.

This sequence joins TRBV5-1 and TRBJ2-7, with 8 bases aligning to TRBD2. This CDR3 has 15 residues. Germline CDR1 and CDR2: SGHRS and YFSETQ. J gave up 2 bases and V 4 bases, and 8 bases lay outside the gene matches. CDR3: CASSPAAGVPYEQYF. CDR3 bases: TGCGCCAGCAGCCCCGCAGCGGGGGTCCCCTACGAGCAGTACTTC. The full variable domain, completed using reference TRBV5-1 and TRBJ2-7, is KAGVTQTPRYLIKTRGQQVTLSCSPISGHRSVSWYQQTPGQGLQFLFEYFSETQRNKGNFPGRFSGRQFSNSRSEMNVSTLELGDSALYLCASSPAAGVPYEQYFGPGTRLTVT.

The chain recombines TRBV5-5 with TRBJ2-3; D is undetermined. Germline V CDR1 and CDR2: SGHKS, YYEKEE (reference sequence). The CDR3 runs 15 residues. V was trimmed by 0 bases and J by 2 bases, leaving 10 bases between them. The CDR3 loop is CASSLAPRPTDTQYF. CDR3 sequence (DNA): TGTGCCAGCAGCTTGGCCCCCCGCCCCACAGATACGCAGTATTTT. Supplemented by reference TRBV5-5 and TRBJ2-3, the full variable domain reads DAGVTQSPTHLIKTRGQQVTLRCSPISGHKSVSWYQQVLGQGPQFIFQYYEKEERGRGNFPDRFSARQFPNYSSELNVNALLLGDSALYLCASSLAPRPTDTQYFGPGTRLTVL.

There are many counts of this clonotype. The chain carries TRBV12-3 or TRBV12-4 and TRBJ1-5, with a tentative D call TRBD1 (5 bases). This CDR3 spans 14 amino acids. The V end was cut by 10 bases, the J end by 0 bases, with 13 bases between. The CDR3 nucleotides are TGTGCCACCACTATCAGGGATAGCAATCAGCCCCAGCATTTT. Translating gives CATTIRDSNQPQHF.

This clonotype showed up many times. The chain carries TRBV20-1 and TRBJ1-2; D perhaps matches TRBD1 (6 bases). V was clipped by 6 bases and J by 6 bases, with 11 bases between them. Germline CDR1 and CDR2: DFQATT and SNEGSKA (reference sequence). The CDR3 extends over 11 amino acids. The chain's CDR3 is CSAQEGDGYTF. The CDR3 nucleotides read TGCAGTGCCCAGGAGGGGGATGGCTACACCTTC.

This clonotype was seen ten or more times. V usage is TRBV12-3 or TRBV12-4 and J usage is TRBJ1-2, with TRBD1 matching 8 bases. J lost 9 bases, V lost 7 bases, and 4 bases had no gene match. There are 11 residues in the CDR3. The DNA of the CDR3 is TGTGCCAGCAAGAGGACAGGGAGCTACACCTTC. It is translated as CASKRTGSYTF.

V is TRBV6-6 and J is TRBJ2-5, with D tentatively TRBD1 (6 bases). The CDR3 totals 14 residues. V was clipped by 3 bases and J by 0 bases, with 8 bases between them. Germline-derived CDR1 and CDR2 are MNHNY and SVGAGI (reference sequence). The CDR3 bases are TGTGCCAGCAGTTATGGACAGTACCAAGAGACCCAGTACTTC. Translated, it gives CASSYGQYQETQYF.

This clonotype was seen repeatedly, ten times or more. CDR3 DNA: TGTGCCAGCAGCCTCGACGCCAGCTCCTACAATGAGCAGTTCTTC. Its protein is CASSLDASSYNEQFF. V usage is TRBV7-9 and J usage is TRBJ2-1; the D is unclear. In germline, CDR1 is SEHNR, CDR2 FQNEAQ (reference sequence). The germline V and J ends were trimmed by 5 bases and 0 bases, with 11 bases remaining between them. The CDR3 runs 15 residues.

The table lists this clonotype with many counts. This chain's CDR3 is CAISGNRDSPLHF. The CDR3 DNA is TGTGCCATCAGTGGGAACAGGGACTCACCCCTCCACTTT. The rearrangement joins TRBV10-3 to TRBJ1-6, with D perhaps TRBD1 (6 bases). There are 13 residues in the CDR3. V lost 4 bases to trimming and J lost 10 bases, with 11 bases between them. Looked up from germline, CDR1 is ENHRY and CDR2 is SYGVKD.

The chain uses TRBV20-1 and TRBJ2-5; 8 bases are a match to TRBD2. Losses at the gene ends were 0 bases for V and 4 bases for J; bases not matched to a gene: 7. CDR3 length: 15 residues. The V gene's germline CDR1 is DFQATT and CDR2 SNEGSKA (reference sequence). The CDR3 DNA sequence: TGCAGTGCTAGAGATACGAGCGGGGGAACAGAGACCCAGTACTTC. As protein: CSARDTSGGTETQYF.

In its sample, this clonotype was seen many times. V and J are TRBV7-9 and TRBJ1-5, with TRBD1 as a possible D gene (6 bases). Per the germline V gene, CDR1 is SEHNR and CDR2 is FQNEAQ (reference sequence). Between the trimmed V and J ends, which lost 1 base and 2 bases, there was a span of 6 bases. The CDR3 has 14 amino acids. CDR3 nucleotide sequence: TGTGCCAGCAGCTTAGAGGGGGGCAATCAGCCCCAGCATTTT. Protein product: CASSLEGGNQPQHF.

This clonotype has a handful of counts. This chain links TRBV6-5 with TRBJ1-6; 9 bases map to TRBD1. The germline gives CDR1 MNHEY, CDR2 SVGAGI. This CDR3 is 14 amino acids long. The J segment lost 9 bases and the V segment lost 6 bases, leaving 6 bases of the junction unmatched. The CDR3 protein is CASSRGQGISPLHF. The CDR3 coding sequence is TGTGCCAGCAGCCGTGGACAGGGGATTTCACCCCTCCACTTT.

This clonotype was seen ten or more times. Compared with germline, one end of the junction differs, possibly owing to a read error. The V and J genes are TRBV3-1 and TRBJ2-1; TRBD2 agrees at 10 bases. This CDR3 region has 12 residues. Germline V lookup: CDR1 LGHDT, CDR2 YNNKEL (reference sequence). CDR3 region: CASSLSGGATVF. The DNA for the CDR3 is TGTGCCAGCAGCCTAAGCGGGGGGGCGACGGTCTTC.